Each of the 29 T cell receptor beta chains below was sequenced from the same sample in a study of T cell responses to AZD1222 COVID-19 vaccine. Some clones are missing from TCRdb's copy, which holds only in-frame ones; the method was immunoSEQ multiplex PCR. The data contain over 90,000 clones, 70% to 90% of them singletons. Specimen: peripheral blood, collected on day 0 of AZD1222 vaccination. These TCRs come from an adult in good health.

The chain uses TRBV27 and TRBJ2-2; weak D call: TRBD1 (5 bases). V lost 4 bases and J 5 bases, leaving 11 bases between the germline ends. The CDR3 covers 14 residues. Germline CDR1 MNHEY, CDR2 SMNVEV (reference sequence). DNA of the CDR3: TGTGCCAGCAGTTCGGACATGAGGACCGGGGAGCTGTTTTTT. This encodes CASSSDMRTGELFF.

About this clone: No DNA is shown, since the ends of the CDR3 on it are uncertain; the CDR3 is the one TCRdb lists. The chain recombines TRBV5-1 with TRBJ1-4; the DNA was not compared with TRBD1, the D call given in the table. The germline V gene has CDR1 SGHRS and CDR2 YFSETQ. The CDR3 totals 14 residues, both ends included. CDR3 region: CASSSGTGYEKLFF.

In DNA form, the CDR3 reads TGTGCCAGTACTAGGACAGGGGGCATTGGGGCCAACGTCCTGACTTTC. As protein: CASTRTGGIGANVLTF. This rearrangement joins TRBV19 to TRBJ2-6, with 11 bases that match TRBD1. With 7 bases clipped from V and 3 bases from J, the junction kept 5 bases outside the gene matches. The CDR3 spans 16 residues. Germline V CDR1 and CDR2: LNHDA, SQIVND (reference sequence).

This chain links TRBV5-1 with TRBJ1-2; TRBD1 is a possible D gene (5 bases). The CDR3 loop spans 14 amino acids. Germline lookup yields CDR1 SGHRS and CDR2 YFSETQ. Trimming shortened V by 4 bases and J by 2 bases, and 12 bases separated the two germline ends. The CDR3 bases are TGCGCCAGCAGCCCCCGGGACGTAAACTATGGCTACACCTTC. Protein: CASSPRDVNYGYTF.

CDR3 amino acids: CASSYYGLGEQFF. CDR3 in DNA: TGTGCCAGCAGCTACTATGGGCTGGGGGAGCAGTTCTTC. This chain uses TRBV7-2 with TRBJ2-1; D unresolved. Germline V gene data show CDR1 as SGHTA and CDR2 as FQGNSA. V gave up 4 bases and J gave up 10 bases, with 14 bases separating them. The CDR3 is made up of 13 amino acids.

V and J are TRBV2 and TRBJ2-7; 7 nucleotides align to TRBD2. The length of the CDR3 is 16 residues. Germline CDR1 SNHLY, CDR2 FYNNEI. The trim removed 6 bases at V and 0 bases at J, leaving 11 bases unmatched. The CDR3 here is CASREWAAGSSYEQYF. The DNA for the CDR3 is TGTGCCAGCAGAGAATGGGCAGCGGGGAGCTCCTACGAGCAGTACTTC.

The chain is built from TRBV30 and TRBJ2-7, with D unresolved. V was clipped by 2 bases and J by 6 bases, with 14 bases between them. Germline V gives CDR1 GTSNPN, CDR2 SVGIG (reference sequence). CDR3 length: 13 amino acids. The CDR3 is CAWSSLGSGEQYF. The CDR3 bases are TGTGCCTGGAGTTCCCTGGGGTCCGGCGAGCAGTACTTC.

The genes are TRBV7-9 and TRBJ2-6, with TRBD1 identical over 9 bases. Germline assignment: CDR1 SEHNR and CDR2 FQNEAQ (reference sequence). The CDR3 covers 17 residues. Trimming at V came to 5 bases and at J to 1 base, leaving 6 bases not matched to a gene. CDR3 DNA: TGTGCCAGCAGCCCACAGGGGGCGCGTTCTGGGGCCAACGTCCTGACTTTC. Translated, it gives CASSPQGARSGANVLTF.

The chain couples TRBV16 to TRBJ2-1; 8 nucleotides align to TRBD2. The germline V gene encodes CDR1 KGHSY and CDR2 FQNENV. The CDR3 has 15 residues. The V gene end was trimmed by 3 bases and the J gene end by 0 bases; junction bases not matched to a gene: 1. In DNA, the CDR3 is TGTGCCAGCAGCCAGCGGGGGGACTCCTACAATGAGCAGTTCTTC. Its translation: CASSQRGDSYNEQFF. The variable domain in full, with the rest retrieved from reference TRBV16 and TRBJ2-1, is GEEVAQTPKHLVRGEGQKAKLYCAPIKGHSYVFWYQQVLKNEFKFLISFQNENVFDETGMPKERFSAKCLPNSPCSLEIQATKLEDSAVYFCASSQRGDSYNEQFFGPGTRLTVL.

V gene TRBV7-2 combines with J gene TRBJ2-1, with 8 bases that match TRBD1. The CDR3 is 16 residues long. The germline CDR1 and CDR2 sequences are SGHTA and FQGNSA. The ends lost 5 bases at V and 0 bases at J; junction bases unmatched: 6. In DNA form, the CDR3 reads TGTGCCAGCAGCCCCCACGACAGGGGCTCCTACAATGAGCAGTTCTTC. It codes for CASSPHDRGSYNEQFF.

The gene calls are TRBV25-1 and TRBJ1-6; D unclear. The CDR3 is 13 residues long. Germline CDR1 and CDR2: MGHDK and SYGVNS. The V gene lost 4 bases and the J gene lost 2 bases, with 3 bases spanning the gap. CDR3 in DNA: TGTGCCAGCAGTGGGGCCTATAATTCACCCCTCCACTTT. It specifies CASSGAYNSPLHF. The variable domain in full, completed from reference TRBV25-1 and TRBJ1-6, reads EADIYQTPRYLVIGTGKKITLECSQTMGHDKMYWYQQDPGMELHLIHYSYGVNSTEKGDLSSESTVSRIRTEHFPLTLESARPSHTSQYLCASSGAYNSPLHFGNGTRLTVT.

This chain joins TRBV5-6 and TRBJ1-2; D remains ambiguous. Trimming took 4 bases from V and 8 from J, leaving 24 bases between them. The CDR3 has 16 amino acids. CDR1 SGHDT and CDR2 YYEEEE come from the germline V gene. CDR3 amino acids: CASSVGEVRILGGYTF. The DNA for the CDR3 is TGTGCCAGCAGCGTCGGGGAGGTCCGTATATTGGGCGGCTACACCTTC.

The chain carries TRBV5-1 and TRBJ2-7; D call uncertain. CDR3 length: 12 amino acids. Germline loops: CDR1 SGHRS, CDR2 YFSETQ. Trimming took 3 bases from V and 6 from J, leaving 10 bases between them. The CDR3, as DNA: TGCGCCAGCAGCTCGCCCAGTGGCGAGCAGTACTTC. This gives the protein CASSSPSGEQYF.

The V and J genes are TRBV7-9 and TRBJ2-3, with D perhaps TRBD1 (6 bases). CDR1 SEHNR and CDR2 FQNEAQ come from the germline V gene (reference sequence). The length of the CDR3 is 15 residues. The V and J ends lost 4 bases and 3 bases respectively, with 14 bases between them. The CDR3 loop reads CASSSNRDPTDTQYF. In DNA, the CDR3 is TGTGCCAGCAGCTCTAACAGGGACCCTACAGATACGCAGTATTTT.

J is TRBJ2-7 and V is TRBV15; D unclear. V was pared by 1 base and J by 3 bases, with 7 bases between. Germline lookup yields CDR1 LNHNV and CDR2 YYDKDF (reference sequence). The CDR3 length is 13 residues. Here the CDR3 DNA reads TGTGCCACCAGCAGAGGAGACGGCTACGAGCAGTACTTC. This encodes CATSRGDGYEQYF.

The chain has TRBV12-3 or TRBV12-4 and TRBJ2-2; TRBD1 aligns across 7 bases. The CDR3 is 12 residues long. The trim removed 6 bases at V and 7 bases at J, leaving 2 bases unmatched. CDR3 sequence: CASSRGNGELFF. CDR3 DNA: TGTGCCAGCAGCAGGGGGAACGGGGAGCTGTTTTTT.

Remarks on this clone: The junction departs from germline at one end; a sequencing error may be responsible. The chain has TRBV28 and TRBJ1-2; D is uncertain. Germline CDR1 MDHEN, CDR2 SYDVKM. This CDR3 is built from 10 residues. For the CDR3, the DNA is TGTGCCACCAGTGAATATGGCTACACCTTC. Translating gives CATSEYGYTF.

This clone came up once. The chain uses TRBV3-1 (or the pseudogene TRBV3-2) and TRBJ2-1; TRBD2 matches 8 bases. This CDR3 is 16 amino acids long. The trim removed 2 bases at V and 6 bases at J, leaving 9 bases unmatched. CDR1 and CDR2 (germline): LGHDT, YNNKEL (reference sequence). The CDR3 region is CASSQSEREPLNEQFF. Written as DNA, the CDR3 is TGTGCCAGCAGCCAATCTGAGCGGGAGCCCCTCAATGAGCAGTTCTTC.

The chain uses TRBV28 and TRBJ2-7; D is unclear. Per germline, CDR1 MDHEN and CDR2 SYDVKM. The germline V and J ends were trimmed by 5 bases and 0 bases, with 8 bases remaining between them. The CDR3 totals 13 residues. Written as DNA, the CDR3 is TGTGCCAGCAGTCAACAGAGCTCCTACGAGCAGTACTTC. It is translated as CASSQQSSYEQYF.

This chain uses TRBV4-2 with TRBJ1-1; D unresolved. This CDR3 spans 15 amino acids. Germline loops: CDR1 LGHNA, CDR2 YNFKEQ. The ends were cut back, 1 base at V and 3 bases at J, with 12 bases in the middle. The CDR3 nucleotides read TGTGCCAGCAGCCAAGGACCTGGCCAAGACACTGAAGCTTTCTTT. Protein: CASSQGPGQDTEAFF.

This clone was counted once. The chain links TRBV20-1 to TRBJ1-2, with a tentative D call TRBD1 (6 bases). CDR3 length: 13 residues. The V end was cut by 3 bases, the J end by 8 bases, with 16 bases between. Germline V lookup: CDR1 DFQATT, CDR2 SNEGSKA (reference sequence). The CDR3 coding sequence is TGCAGTGCTAGTCGATCAGGGGCGCGAGGCTACACCTTC. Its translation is CSASRSGARGYTF.

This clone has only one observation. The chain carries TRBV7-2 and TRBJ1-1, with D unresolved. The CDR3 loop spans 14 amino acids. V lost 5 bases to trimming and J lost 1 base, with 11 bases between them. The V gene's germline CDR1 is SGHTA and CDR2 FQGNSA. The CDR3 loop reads CASSVLEGNTEAFF. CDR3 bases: TGTGCCAGCAGCGTCTTGGAGGGGAACACTGAAGCTTTCTTT.

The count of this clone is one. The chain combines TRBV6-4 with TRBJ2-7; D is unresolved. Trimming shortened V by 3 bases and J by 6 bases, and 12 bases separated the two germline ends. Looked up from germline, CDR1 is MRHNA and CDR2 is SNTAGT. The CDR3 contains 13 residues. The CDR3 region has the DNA TGTGCCAGCAGTGATAGCCTTGGTGGCGAGCAGTACTTC. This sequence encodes CASSDSLGGEQYF.

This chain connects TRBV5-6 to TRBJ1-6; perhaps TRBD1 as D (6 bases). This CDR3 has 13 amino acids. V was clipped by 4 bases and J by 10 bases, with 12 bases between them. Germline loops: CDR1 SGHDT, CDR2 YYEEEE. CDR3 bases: TGTGCCAGCAGCCTTTGGGGGCCATCACCCCTCCACTTT. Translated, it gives CASSLWGPSPLHF. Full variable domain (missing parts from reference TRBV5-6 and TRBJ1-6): DAGVTQSPTHLIKTRGQQVTLRCSPKSGHDTVSWYQQALGQGPQFIFQYYEEEERQRGNFPDRFSGHQFPNYSSELNVNALLLGDSALYLCASSLWGPSPLHFGNGTRLTVT.

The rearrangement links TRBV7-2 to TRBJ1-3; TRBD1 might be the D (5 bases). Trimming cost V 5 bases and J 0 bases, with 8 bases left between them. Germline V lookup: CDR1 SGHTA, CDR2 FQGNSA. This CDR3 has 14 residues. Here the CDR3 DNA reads TGTGCCAGCAGCCCGGGGGGCTCTGGAAACACCATATATTTT. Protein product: CASSPGGSGNTIYF.

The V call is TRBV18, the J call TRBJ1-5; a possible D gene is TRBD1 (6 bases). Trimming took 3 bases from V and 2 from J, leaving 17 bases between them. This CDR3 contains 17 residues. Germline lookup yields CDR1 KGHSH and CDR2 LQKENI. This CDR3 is CASSPLEGGLGNQPQHF. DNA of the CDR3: TGTGCCAGCTCACCCCTAGAGGGGGGGCTGGGCAATCAGCCCCAGCATTTT.

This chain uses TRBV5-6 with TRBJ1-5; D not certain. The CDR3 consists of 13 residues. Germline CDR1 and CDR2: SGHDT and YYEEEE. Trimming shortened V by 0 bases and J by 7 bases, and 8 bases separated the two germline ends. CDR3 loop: CASSLGVGQPQHF. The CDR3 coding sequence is TGTGCCAGCAGCTTGGGAGTCGGGCAGCCCCAGCATTTT.

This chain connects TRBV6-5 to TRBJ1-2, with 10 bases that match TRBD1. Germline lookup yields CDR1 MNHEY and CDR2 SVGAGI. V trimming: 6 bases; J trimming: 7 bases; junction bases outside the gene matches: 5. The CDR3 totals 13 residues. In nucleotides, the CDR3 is TGTGCCAGCAGAGGCAGGGACAGGGGTGGCTACACCTTC. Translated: CASRGRDRGGYTF.

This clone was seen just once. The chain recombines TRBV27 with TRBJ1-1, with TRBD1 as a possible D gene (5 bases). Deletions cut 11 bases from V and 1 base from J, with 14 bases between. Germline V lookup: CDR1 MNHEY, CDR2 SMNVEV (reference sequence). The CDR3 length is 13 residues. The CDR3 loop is CASRGAGNTEAFF. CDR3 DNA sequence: TGTGCCTCCCGGGGCGCGGGGAACACTGAAGCTTTCTTT.